This TCR beta chain was documented in a study of post-analysis software for immune sequencing data. Background on the study: As for disease course, relapsing-remitting, secondary progressive and progressive-relapsing multiple sclerosis were all included.

Unique molecular identifiers were present in the TCR beta cDNA libraries. T cells numbering about 0.85 to 11 million yielded 450,000 to 600,000 cDNA molecules. One entry per CDR3 protein results from TCRdb running MiXCR on the PCR reads. The sample lists about 800,000 distinct CDR3 sequences, 25% to 30% occurring once. A few counts support this clonotype. This receptor was taken from a girl under 18 with multiple sclerosis. The sequenced sample was blood.

The CDR3 reads CSASLPGQGNEKLFF. In DNA form, the CDR3 reads TGCAGTGCCTCGCTTCCGGGACAGGGGAATGAAAAACTGTTTTTT. This chain links TRBV20-1 with TRBJ1-4; 10 bases align to TRBD1. The CDR3 loop spans 15 amino acids. Germline-derived CDR1 and CDR2 are DFQATT and SNEGSKA (reference sequence). V was clipped by 6 bases and J by 5 bases; unmatched bases: 9.